The next 5 T cell receptor beta chains were all read from a single sample in a study of T cell repertoires in cytomegalovirus infection. No antigen is known for these receptors. TCRdb reprocessed the reads via MiXCR and lists one record per CDR3 protein. The repertoire holds around 900,000 distinct CDR3 sequences, with around 31% as singletons. Sequences were derived from cultured CD8+ T cells from PBMCs, sampled from culture after CMV antigen stimulation. The receptor source for this set is a human donor in good health (CMV status not recorded). Some clones in this sample may be carry-over from other donors' samples.

This clonotype has just a few counts. The rearrangement uses TRBV19 and TRBJ2-1; D may be TRBD1 or TRBD2 (5 bases each). The CDR3 contains 16 residues. From germline, CDR1 is LNHDA and CDR2 SQIVND (reference sequence). Trimming cost V 6 bases and J 0 bases, with 15 bases left between them. The DNA for the CDR3 is TGTGCCAGTAGCCGGAACGCGAGGGGCTCCTACAATGAGCAGTTCTTC. Protein product: CASSRNARGSYNEQFF.

V usage is TRBV7-6 and J usage is TRBJ1-4; D possibly corresponds to TRBD1 (5 bases). The CDR3 sequence is 14 residues long. V gave up 1 base and J gave up 7 bases, with 10 bases separating them. The germline V gene has CDR1 SGHVS and CDR2 FNYEAQ. CDR3 region: CASSLEEGFEKLFF. The CDR3 DNA reads TGTGCCAGCAGCTTAGAAGAGGGGTTTGAAAAACTGTTTTTT.

The chain is built from TRBV5-6 and TRBJ2-7; D perhaps matches TRBD2 (5 bases). V was cut by 5 bases and J by 1 base, with 16 bases left in between. Germline CDR1 is SGHDT and CDR2 is YYEEEE. CDR3 length equals 15 residues. The CDR3 coding sequence is TGTGCCAGCAGTGGTGGTAGCGAGACTTCCTACGAGCAGTACTTC. As protein: CASSGGSETSYEQYF.

To note about this clonotype: Sequence at one end of the junction differs from germline and may be a read error. V and J are TRBV25-1 and TRBJ2-1; D is uncertain. The length of the CDR3 is 14 residues. Germline V gene lookup returns CDR1 MGHDK and CDR2 SYGVNS. CDR3 protein: CVSSEVSGVGEQFF. The CDR3 DNA reads as TGTGTCAGCAGTGAAGTCAGTGGGGTGGGTGAGCAGTTCTTC. Drawing the rest from reference TRBV25-1 and TRBJ2-1, the complete variable domain is EADIYQTPRYLVIGTGKKITLECSQTMGHDKMYWYQQDPGMELHLIHYSYGVNSTEKGDLSSESTVSRIRTEHFPLTLESARPSHTSQYLCVSSEVSGVGEQFFGPGTRLTVL.

This clonotype was counted at least ten times. This sequence joins TRBV6-6 and TRBJ2-7; D is unresolved. From germline, CDR1 is MNHNY and CDR2 SVGAGI (reference sequence). V lost 5 bases and J 6 bases, leaving 14 bases between the germline ends. CDR3 length: 13 amino acids. The CDR3 nucleotides read TGTGCCAGCAGTCCGGCCCATATTTTCGAGCAGTACGTC. Protein product: CASSPAHIFEQYV.